This paragraph covers one T cell receptor beta chain sequence. The antigen is unknown. Profiling relied on immunoSEQ multiplex PCR, and the TCRdb table lists in-frame clones only, not all of them. The sample gives approximately 150,000 clones, about 89% of which show up once; approximately 1.9% is in the top ten. The data were obtained in a study of T cell responses to AZD1222 COVID-19 vaccine. Study in general: Second doses that came at about 4 or about 12 weeks were put together. Overall study findings and caveats: Only five to seven AZD1222 recipients were seropositive at baseline. There were mostly white British donors and more females than males, and clonal diversity was possibly underestimated. Spike was spanned by vaccine-associated CD4 TCRs, with dominance at 160-218 and 743-854.

V was pared by 3 bases and J by 6 bases, with 15 bases between. The CDR3 is made up of 13 amino acids. Germline assignment: CDR1 GTSNPN and CDR2 SVGIG (reference sequence). This sample comprised peripheral blood, obtained on day 0 of AZD1222 vaccination. The TCR sequence derives from an adult in good health. V usage is TRBV30 and J usage is TRBJ2-7; D may match TRBD1 or TRBD2 (5 bases each). CDR3 region: CAWRFSGTPEQYF. The CDR3 coding sequence is TGTGCCTGGAGATTTTCGGGGACCCCCGAGCAGTACTTC. Full variable domain (rest looked up from reference TRBV30 and TRBJ2-7): SQTIHQWPATLVQPVGSPLSLECTVEGTSNPNLYWYRQAAGRGLQLLFYSVGIGQISSEVPQNLSASRPQDRQFILSSKKLLLSDSGFYLCAWRFSGTPEQYFGPGTRLTVT.